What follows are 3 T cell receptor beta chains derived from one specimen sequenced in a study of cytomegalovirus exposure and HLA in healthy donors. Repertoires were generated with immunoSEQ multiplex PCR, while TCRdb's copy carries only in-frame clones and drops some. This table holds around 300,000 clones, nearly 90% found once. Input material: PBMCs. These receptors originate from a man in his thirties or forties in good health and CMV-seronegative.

The CDR3 here is CSVTLGQNYQPQHF. The CDR3, as DNA: TGCAGCGTTACCCTAGGACAGAACTATCAGCCCCAGCATTTT. V and J are TRBV29-1 and TRBJ1-5, with D perhaps TRBD1 (6 bases). Trimming took off 5 bases at V and 5 bases at J, with 16 bases between the two ends. This CDR3 is built from 14 residues. The V gene's germline CDR1 is SQVTM and CDR2 ANQGSEA.

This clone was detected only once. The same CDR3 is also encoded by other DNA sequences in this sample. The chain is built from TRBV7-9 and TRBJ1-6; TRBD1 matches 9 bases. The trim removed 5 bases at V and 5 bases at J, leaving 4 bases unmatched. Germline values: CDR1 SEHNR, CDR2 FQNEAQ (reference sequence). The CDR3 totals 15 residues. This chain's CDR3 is CASSPGTGNNSPLHF. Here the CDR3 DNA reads TGTGCCAGCAGCCCTGGGACAGGGAATAATTCACCCCTCCACTTT. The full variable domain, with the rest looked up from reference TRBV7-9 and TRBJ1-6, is DTGVSQNPRHKITKRGQNVTFRCDPISEHNRLYWYRQTLGQGPEFLTYFQNEAQLEKSRLLSDRFSAERPKGSFSTLEIQRTEQGDSAMYLCASSPGTGNNSPLHFGNGTRLTVT.

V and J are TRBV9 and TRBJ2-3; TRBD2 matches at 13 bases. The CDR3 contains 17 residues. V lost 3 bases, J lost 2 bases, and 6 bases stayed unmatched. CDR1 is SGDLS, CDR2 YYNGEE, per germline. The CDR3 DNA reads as TGTGCCAGCAGCGCAGAGACTAGCGGGGGGTTCACAGATACGCAGTATTTT. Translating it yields CASSAETSGGFTDTQYF.